The source of this TCR beta chain is a study of blood T cell repertoires in COVID-19. Across the study: Acute-phase and convalescent COVID-19 samples originated in the United States, Italy and Spain. In each case, the material was cDNA or gDNA derived from T cells, B-cell-depleted T cells, or PBMCs.

How the authors handled the data: It was from reference gene primer amplification that nucleated cell counts were estimated. Here immunoSEQ multiplex PCR was the method, and the copy in TCRdb shows in-frame clones only, minus some. The V and J calls and the clone size are those of that table, but D and trimming were determined from the DNA. The table records about 180,000 clones, roughly four fifths of them present only once. The sample was peripheral blood. This sequence originates from a human donor in a cohort sampled during active COVID-19.

Here the CDR3 reads CSVDPTGEGTEAFF. Written as DNA, the CDR3 is TGCAGCGTTGACCCGACAGGAGAGGGGACTGAAGCTTTCTTT. The chain combines TRBV29-1 with TRBJ1-1; D is perhaps TRBD1 (6 bases). The CDR3 extends over 14 amino acids. Between the trimmed V and J ends, which lost 3 bases and 5 bases, there was a span of 16 bases. Germline V CDR1 and CDR2: SQVTM, ANQGSEA.